The 8 T cell receptor beta chains below were found in one sample sequenced in a study of T-cell reconstitution after alpha-beta-depleted transplantation in children. The library targeted TCRbeta and was prepared with unique molecular identifiers. TCRdb reprocessed the PCR reads via MiXCR and lists one record per CDR3 protein. This table holds some 76,000 distinct CDR3 sequences, 11% found once. The specimen comprised PBMCs, sampled before TCRalphabeta/CD19-depleted stem cell transplant. The receptors derive from a boy younger than 18 with acute myeloid leukemia, due to receive a stem cell transplant.

This clonotype was seen a few times. This chain connects TRBV5-5 to TRBJ1-1; D unresolved. Deletions cut 1 base from V and 6 bases from J, with 10 bases between. This CDR3 spans 13 amino acids. Germline V gene data show CDR1 as SGHKS and CDR2 as YYEKEE (reference sequence). For the CDR3, the DNA is TGTGCCAGCAGCTTGCTAGGGCTACCTGAAGCTTTCTTT. This codes for CASSLLGLPEAFF.

Worth noting for this clonotype: This may arise from a read error, as a much more abundant clone is one base away. This chain connects TRBV5-1 to TRBJ2-2, with a weak D call TRBD1 (6 bases). Trimming cost V 2 bases and J 4 bases, with 9 bases left between them. Looked up from germline, CDR1 is SGHRS and CDR2 is YFSETQ. The CDR3 is made up of 14 amino acids. In DNA form, the CDR3 reads TGCGCCAGCAGCTTTGACAGGCGCACCGGGGAGCTGTTTTTT. The encoded protein is CASSFDRRTGELFF.

This clonotype appeared many times. The chain recombines TRBV5-1 with TRBJ2-2, with D hard to call. V gave up 0 bases and J gave up 0 bases, with 9 bases separating them. The germline V gene encodes CDR1 SGHRS and CDR2 YFSETQ. The CDR3 length is 16 residues. CDR3 sequence: CASSLVAQTNTGELFF. The CDR3 bases are TGCGCCAGCAGCTTGGTAGCCCAAACGAACACCGGGGAGCTGTTTTTT.

This clonotype has at least ten counts. The CDR3 spells CASRTPGLAGAETQYF. The CDR3 nucleotides read TGTGCCAGCAGAACACCGGGACTAGCGGGAGCAGAGACCCAGTACTTC. This chain links TRBV7-6 with TRBJ2-5; 14 positions agree with TRBD2. The germline V gene encodes CDR1 SGHVS and CDR2 FNYEAQ. J gave up 4 bases and V 6 bases, and 7 bases lay outside the gene matches. The CDR3 totals 16 residues.

This clonotype was seen many times. This chain links TRBV20-1 with TRBJ2-1; 14 bases fit TRBD2. Germline lookup yields CDR1 DFQATT and CDR2 SNEGSKA (reference sequence). The CDR3 has 17 residues. V shed 5 bases and J 0 bases; nucleotides not matched to a gene: 6. CDR3 in DNA: TGCAGTGCTTTGACTAGCGGGGGGGACAGCTCCTACAATGAGCAGTTCTTC. Its translation is CSALTSGGDSSYNEQFF.

The chain joins TRBV6-2 or TRBV6-3 to TRBJ2-1, with 11 bases lining up with TRBD2. The CDR3 covers 14 residues. Unmatched junction bases numbered 8, after V lost 6 bases and J lost 10 bases. CDR1 and CDR2 from the germline V gene are MNHEY and SVGEGT. The CDR3: CASRSSGRRGEQFF. Here the CDR3 DNA reads TGTGCCAGCAGATCTAGCGGGAGGCGAGGGGAGCAGTTCTTC.

This clonotype was counted ten times or more. The J gene is TRBJ1-1, the V gene TRBV5-6, with no clear D. Trimming took off 0 bases at V and 1 base at J, with 16 bases between the two ends. The CDR3 loop spans 17 amino acids. In germline, CDR1 is SGHDT, CDR2 YYEEEE. The CDR3 region is CASSLVTLNGPNTEAFF. The CDR3 region has the DNA TGTGCCAGCAGCTTGGTTACTCTCAATGGCCCGAACACTGAAGCTTTCTTT. The whole variable domain, filled in from reference TRBV5-6 and TRBJ1-1, reads DAGVTQSPTHLIKTRGQQVTLRCSPKSGHDTVSWYQQALGQGPQFIFQYYEEEERQRGNFPDRFSGHQFPNYSSELNVNALLLGDSALYLCASSLVTLNGPNTEAFFGQGTRLTVV.

Ten or more counts support this clonotype. V usage is TRBV5-5 and J usage is TRBJ1-1, with 7 bases lining up with TRBD1. Looked up from germline, CDR1 is SGHKS and CDR2 is YYEKEE (reference sequence). The CDR3 totals 16 residues. Trimming removed 2 bases from V and 2 bases from J; junction bases left unmatched: 9. In DNA form, the CDR3 reads TGTGCCAGCAGCTTTTCCGCAGACAGGGTAAACACTGAAGCTTTCTTT. It codes for CASSFSADRVNTEAFF.